The source of this T cell receptor (beta chain) is a study of tumor and adjacent non-tumor tissue in lung cancer (dated by TCRdb to between 2018 and 2020). Regarding the research as a whole: Patients with adenocarcinoma (12), squamous cell carcinoma (2) and small cell lung cancer (1) were included in the cohort. Among the approximately 15 patients, ages ranged from roughly 31 to 85 years, around ten were men and 5 were women, and disease was TNM stage I to III. Sequencing generated a total of 125,075,908 productive TCRbeta reads, averaging around 4.2 million reads per sample. The study compared bulk TCRbeta repertoires between lung tumor tissue and matched distant non-tumor lung tissue from over 13 lung cancer patients. Around 31 paired specimens, one tumor and one normal lung sample per patient, were profiled by TCRbeta CDR3 sequencing. Study-wide findings and limitations: The sequencing platform is not named in the methods, and unique molecular identifiers are not mentioned. TCR diversity was significantly higher in younger patients, and higher tumor TCR diversity was associated with shorter overall and disease-free survival. Tumor tissue showed significantly greater TCR diversity (inverse Simpson) than normal lung tissue (approximately 400 vs 170, P = 0.0075, Mann-Whitney U test). The cohort had only approximately 15 patients, and the authors noted that larger samples and more detailed clinical data are needed. Peripheral blood was not sequenced, so blood TCRbeta repertoires were not examined in the lung cancer patients of the study. The top 100 clones made up a significantly larger cumulative share of the repertoire in normal lung than in tumor tissue.

This clonotype turned up a few times. Its antigen remains unidentified. Being one base from a much bigger clone, this may be a read error. RNA was extracted from bulk unsorted tissue and checked for quality with a NanoDrop ND-1000 and an Agilent 2100. The normal lung samples consisted of distant non-tumor tissue collected more than 3 cm from the tumor edge. Donors were newly diagnosed lung cancer patients admitted for thoracic surgery in China between August and November 2014, without prior chemotherapy. Patients who had received previous radiotherapy or chemotherapy, or who had another concurrent cancer, were excluded from the study. Pieces of surgical tissue measuring about 1-2.2 cm3 were kept in RNAlater solution and stored at -80 degrees C until use. The receptor library was made with multiplex PCR. TCRdb names Illumina HiSeq 2500 as the instrument used. TCRbeta libraries were built by three rounds of nested PCR using primers (Table S4), following protocols modified from ARM-PCR. Before sequencing, PCR products of 200-500 bp were cut from the gel and purified using the QIAquick gel extraction kit. Turning to the authors' computational methods: Trimmomatic was used to clean the reads, FLASH was used to merge the reads into complete CDR3 sequences, and MiTCR was used to assign the reads to V(D)J germline segments. Clonal diversity was computed as the inverse Simpson's index with VDJtools. Productive reads were defined as in-frame sequences without a premature stop codon. TCRdb's own reprocessing of the public reads used fastp at Q25 and MiXCR and kept productive beta chains. Here each entry gathers all rows of one CDR3 protein and keeps the most common genes and DNA. The V and J calls and clone size come from TCRdb's table, not from the authors' own analysis. The sample has about 100,000 distinct CDR3 sequences on record, 60% to 80% of them singletons. The ten biggest clones cover approximately 18% of the sample.

What was sequenced was distant non-tumor lung tissue. The source is a man between 25 and 39 years old with non-small cell lung cancer.

The nucleotides read TGCGCCAGCAGCCAAGATCTGAGGGCTTCGGATGAGCAGTTCTTC. Translation gives CASSQDLRASDEQFF. The chain links TRBV4-1 with TRBJ2-1; TRBD2 might be the D gene, on 5 matching bases. The CDR3, cysteine through phenylalanine, is 15 amino acids long. Here the CDR3 DNA is all that survives: 45 bases in frame from base 1. V drops 0 bases and J drops 8 bases, leaving 14 bases in between. Reading the germline V gene gives CDR1 MGHRA and CDR2 YSYEKL.